The 15 T cell receptor beta chains below all came from one sample that was sequenced in a study of cytomegalovirus exposure and HLA in healthy donors. PCR involved 60 Vbeta and 13 Jbeta primers. Assay: immunoSEQ multiplex PCR; the TCRdb copy retains only in-frame clones and omits some. The sample holds about 270,000 clones, about 75% seen once. The sequenced material came from PBMCs. These receptors all stem from a female donor in good health and CMV-seronegative.

The chain uses TRBV5-4 and TRBJ2-3, with 12 bases aligning to TRBD2. The CDR3 covers 15 residues. The V and J ends lost 4 bases and 3 bases, in that order; junction bases with no gene match: 3. Germline V gene lookup returns CDR1 SGHNT and CDR2 YYREEE (reference sequence). The CDR3: CASSMGTSGTDTQYF. The DNA for the CDR3 is TGTGCCAGCAGCATGGGGACTAGCGGGACAGATACGCAGTATTTT.

This rearrangement joins TRBV7-7 to TRBJ2-5, with D possibly being TRBD2 (6 bases). The CDR3 has 14 residues. Germline V gives CDR1 SSHAT, CDR2 FNYEAQ (reference sequence). Trimming took 4 bases from V and 5 from J, leaving 14 bases between them. CDR3 region: CASSSRTAGETQYF. Here the CDR3 DNA reads TGTGCCAGCAGCTCCCGGACGGCGGGGGAGACCCAGTACTTC.

The CDR3 protein is CASKGQGQNIQYF. Here the CDR3 DNA reads TGTGCCAGCAAGGGACAGGGACAAAACATTCAGTACTTC. The chain recombines TRBV13 with TRBJ2-4, with 9 bases matching TRBD1. V shed 7 bases, J shed 5 bases, and the junction held 3 bases outside the gene matches. Germline values: CDR1 PRHDT, CDR2 FYEKMQ (reference sequence). The CDR3 runs to 13 residues.

This clone has a handful of counts. V and J are TRBV5-6 and TRBJ2-7; 7 bases align to TRBD2. Germline CDR1 reads SGHDT; CDR2 reads YYEEEE. The V and J ends lost 4 bases and 0 bases, in that order; junction bases with no gene match: 16. CDR3 length: 18 amino acids. The CDR3 DNA sequence: TGTGCCAGCAGCCGCCGGGTCGGGCTAGCGGTGAGCTCCTACGAGCAGTACTTC. This gives the protein CASSRRVGLAVSSYEQYF. The complete variable domain, with remaining parts taken from reference TRBV5-6 and TRBJ2-7, reads DAGVTQSPTHLIKTRGQQVTLRCSPKSGHDTVSWYQQALGQGPQFIFQYYEEEERQRGNFPDRFSGHQFPNYSSELNVNALLLGDSALYLCASSRRVGLAVSSYEQYFGPGTRLTVT.

The chain is built from TRBV11-2 and TRBJ1-1, with 7 bases lining up with TRBD1. V dropped 5 bases and J dropped 4; count of bases not matched to a gene: 7. The CDR3 runs 14 residues. Germline V gene lookup returns CDR1 SGHAT and CDR2 FQNNGV. The CDR3 sequence: CASSPLTGFTEAFF. The CDR3 coding sequence is TGTGCCAGCAGCCCCCTGACAGGGTTCACTGAAGCTTTCTTT.

The chain carries TRBV5-1 and TRBJ2-7; 10 nucleotides align to TRBD2. Germline CDR1 and CDR2: SGHRS and YFSETQ. This CDR3 has 15 residues. Trimming at V came to 1 base and at J to 5 bases, leaving 6 bases not matched to a gene. This CDR3 reads CASSLKLAGDHEQYF. DNA of the CDR3: TGCGCCAGCAGCTTGAAGCTAGCGGGAGACCACGAGCAGTACTTC.

The V call is TRBV5-1, the J call TRBJ2-1; tentative D call: TRBD2 (6 bases). V was pared by 0 bases and J by 4 bases, with 11 bases between. Per germline, CDR1 SGHRS and CDR2 YFSETQ. The CDR3 covers 15 residues. The CDR3 reads CASSLEASEYNEQFF. Written as DNA, the CDR3 is TGCGCCAGCAGCTTGGAGGCTAGCGAATACAATGAGCAGTTCTTC.

The gene calls are TRBV5-6 and TRBJ1-5; 8 nucleotides match TRBD1. Losses at the gene ends were 0 bases for V and 7 bases for J; bases not matched to a gene: 6. CDR1 is SGHDT and CDR2 is YYEEEE in the germline V gene. CDR3 length: 15 residues. The CDR3 is CASSLAGTGQQPQHF. The DNA for the CDR3 is TGTGCCAGCAGCTTGGCCGGGACAGGCCAGCAGCCCCAGCATTTT.

This clone was observed a few times. The gene calls are TRBV7-2 and TRBJ1-2; the match to TRBD1 covers 11 bases. Germline V gene lookup returns CDR1 SGHTA and CDR2 FQGNSA. V shed 5 bases and J 7 bases; nucleotides not matched to a gene: 9. This CDR3 has 15 residues. CDR3 protein: CASSKDRGRIGGYTF. The CDR3 coding sequence is TGTGCCAGCAGCAAGGACAGGGGGCGCATCGGTGGCTACACCTTC. Looking up the rest from reference TRBV7-2 and TRBJ1-2 gives the full variable domain: GAGVSQSPSNKVTEKGKDVELRCDPISGHTALYWYRQSLGQGLEFLIYFQGNSAPDKSGLPSDRFSAERTGGSVSTLTIQRTQQEDSAVYLCASSKDRGRIGGYTFGSGTRLTVV.

The chain recombines TRBV9 with TRBJ2-3; 11 nucleotides align to TRBD2. Germline V lookup: CDR1 SGDLS, CDR2 YYNGEE. This CDR3 is built from 17 residues. V lost 3 bases and J lost 5; bases outside the gene matches: 11. CDR3 DNA sequence: TGTGCCAGCAGCGCCGGGACTAGCGGAATTTCTCGAGATACGCAGTATTTT. Its translation is CASSAGTSGISRDTQYF.

This clone was seen a few times. CDR3 sequence (DNA): TGTGCCATTGAGCCGGGACAGGGGTATGGTGAAGCTTTCTTT. This codes for CAIEPGQGYGEAFF. V gene TRBV6-5 combines with J gene TRBJ1-1, with TRBD1 matching 10 bases. CDR1 and CDR2 (germline): MNHEY, SVGAGI. V was pared by 10 bases and J by 7 bases, with 12 bases of the junction left unmatched. This CDR3 spans 14 amino acids.

This rearrangement joins TRBV5-4 to TRBJ1-1; D may be TRBD1 (5 bases). The germline gives CDR1 SGHNT, CDR2 YYREEE (reference sequence). Trimming removed 4 bases at V and 4 bases at J, with 11 bases between. CDR3 length: 13 residues. The CDR3 region is CASSQGLVTEAFF. The CDR3 nucleotides are TGTGCCAGCAGCCAGGGACTGGTCACTGAAGCTTTCTTT.

The gene calls are TRBV28 and TRBJ1-2, with D possibly being TRBD1 (5 bases). The CDR3 loop spans 13 amino acids. V was clipped by 3 bases and J by 6 bases, with 11 bases between them. Germline V CDR1 and CDR2: MDHEN, SYDVKM. This CDR3 reads CASSFGGLNGYTF. CDR3 DNA sequence: TGTGCCAGCAGTTTTGGGGGACTTAATGGCTACACCTTC.

This clone was detected only a few times. The chain recombines TRBV6-5 with TRBJ2-7; D is possibly TRBD2 (6 bases). Germline CDR1 is MNHEY and CDR2 is SVGAGI. Trimming pared 0 bases from V and 2 bases from J, leaving 11 bases between. This CDR3 has 15 residues. CDR3 sequence reads: CASSYSSGEAYEQYF. In DNA, the CDR3 is TGTGCCAGCAGTTACTCGTCGGGGGAGGCCTACGAGCAGTACTTC.

This chain links TRBV7-9 with TRBJ1-1; a weak D match, TRBD1 (5 bases). Germline V lookup: CDR1 SEHNR, CDR2 FQNEAQ (reference sequence). Trimming took 1 base from V and 3 from J, leaving 15 bases between them. CDR3 size: 16 residues. Written as DNA, the CDR3 is TGTGCCAGCAGCTTAGATATCGGGGGAACGGACACTGAAGCTTTCTTT. Its translation is CASSLDIGGTDTEAFF.